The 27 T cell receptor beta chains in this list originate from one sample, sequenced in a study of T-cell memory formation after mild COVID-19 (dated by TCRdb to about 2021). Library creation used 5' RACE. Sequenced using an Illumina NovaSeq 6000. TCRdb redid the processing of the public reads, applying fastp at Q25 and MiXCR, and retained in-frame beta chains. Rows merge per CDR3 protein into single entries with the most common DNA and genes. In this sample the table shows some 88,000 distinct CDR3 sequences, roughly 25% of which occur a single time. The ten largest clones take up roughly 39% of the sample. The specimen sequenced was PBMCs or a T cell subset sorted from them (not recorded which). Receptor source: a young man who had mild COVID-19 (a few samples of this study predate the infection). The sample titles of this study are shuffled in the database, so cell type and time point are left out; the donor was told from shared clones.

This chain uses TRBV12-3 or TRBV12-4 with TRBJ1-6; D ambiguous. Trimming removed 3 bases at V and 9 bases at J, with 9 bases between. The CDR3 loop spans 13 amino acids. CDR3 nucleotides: TGTGCCAGCAGTTTCGAGGGTGGTTCACCCCTCCACTTT. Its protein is CASSFEGGSPLHF.

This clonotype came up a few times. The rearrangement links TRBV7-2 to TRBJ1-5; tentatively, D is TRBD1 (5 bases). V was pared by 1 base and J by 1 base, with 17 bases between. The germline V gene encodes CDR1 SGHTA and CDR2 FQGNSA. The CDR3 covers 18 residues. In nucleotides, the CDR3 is TGTGCCAGCAGCTTAGAGCCCCCCGGGGCGGACAGCAATCAGCCCCAGCATTTT. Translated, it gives CASSLEPPGADSNQPQHF.

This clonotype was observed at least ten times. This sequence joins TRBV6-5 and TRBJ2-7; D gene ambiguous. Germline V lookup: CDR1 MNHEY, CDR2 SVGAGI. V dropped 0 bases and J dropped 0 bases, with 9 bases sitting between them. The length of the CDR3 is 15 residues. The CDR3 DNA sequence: TGTGCCAGCAGTTACTCTGCAGCGAGCTCCTACGAGCAGTACTTC. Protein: CASSYSAASSYEQYF.

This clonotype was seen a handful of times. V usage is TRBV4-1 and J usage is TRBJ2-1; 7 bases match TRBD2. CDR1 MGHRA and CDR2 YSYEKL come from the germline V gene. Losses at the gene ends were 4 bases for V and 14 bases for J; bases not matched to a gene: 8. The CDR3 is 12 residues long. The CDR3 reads CASSPGRGRKFF. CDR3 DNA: TGCGCCAGCAGCCCTGGGAGGGGCAGAAAGTTCTTC.

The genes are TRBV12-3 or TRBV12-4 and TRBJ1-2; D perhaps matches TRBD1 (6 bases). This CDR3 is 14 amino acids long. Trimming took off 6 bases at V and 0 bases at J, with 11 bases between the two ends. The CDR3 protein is CASRTGQTNYGYTF. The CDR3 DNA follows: TGTGCCAGCAGAACCGGACAGACTAACTATGGCTACACCTTC.

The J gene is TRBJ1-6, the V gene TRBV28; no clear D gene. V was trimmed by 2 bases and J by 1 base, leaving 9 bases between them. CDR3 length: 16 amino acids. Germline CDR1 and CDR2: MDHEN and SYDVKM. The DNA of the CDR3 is TGTGCCAGCAGTTTACTTGAGGGATCCTATAATTCACCCCTCCACTTT. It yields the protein CASSLLEGSYNSPLHF.

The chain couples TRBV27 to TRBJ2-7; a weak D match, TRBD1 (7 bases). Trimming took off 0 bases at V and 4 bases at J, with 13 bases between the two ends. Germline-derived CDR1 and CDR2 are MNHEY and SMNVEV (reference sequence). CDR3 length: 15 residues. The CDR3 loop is CASSLSAGGYYEQYV. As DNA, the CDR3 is TGTGCCAGCAGTTTATCGGCAGGGGGGTATTACGAGCAGTACGTC.

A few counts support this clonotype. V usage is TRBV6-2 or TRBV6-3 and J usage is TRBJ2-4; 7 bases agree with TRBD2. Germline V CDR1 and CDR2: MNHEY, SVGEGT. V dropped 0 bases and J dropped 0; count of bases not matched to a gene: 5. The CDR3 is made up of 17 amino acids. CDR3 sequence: CASSYSASGLAKNIQYF. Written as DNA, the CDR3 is TGTGCCAGCAGTTACTCGGCTAGCGGACTAGCCAAAAACATTCAGTACTTC.

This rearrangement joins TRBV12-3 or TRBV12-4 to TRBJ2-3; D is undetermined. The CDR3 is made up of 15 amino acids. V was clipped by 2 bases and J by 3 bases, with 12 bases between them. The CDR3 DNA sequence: TGTGCCAGCAGTTTAAGCCTGTCGCCGACAGATACGCAGTATTTT. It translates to CASSLSLSPTDTQYF.

CDR3 in DNA: TGCAGTGCTAGTGGTGGGGCAGCGAGCCAGCCCCAGCATTTT. Translating gives CSASGGAASQPQHF. The V and J genes are TRBV20-1 and TRBJ1-5; D might be TRBD1 (5 bases). The CDR3 runs to 14 residues. Looked up from germline, CDR1 is DFQATT and CDR2 is SNEGSKA (reference sequence). Trimming removed 3 bases from V and 7 bases from J, with 16 bases in between.

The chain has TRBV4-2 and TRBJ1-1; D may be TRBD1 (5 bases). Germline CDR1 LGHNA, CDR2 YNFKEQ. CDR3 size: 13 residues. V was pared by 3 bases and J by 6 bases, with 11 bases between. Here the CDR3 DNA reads TGTGCCAGCAGCCATGGGACGGCAGCTGAAGCTTTCTTT. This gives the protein CASSHGTAAEAFF.

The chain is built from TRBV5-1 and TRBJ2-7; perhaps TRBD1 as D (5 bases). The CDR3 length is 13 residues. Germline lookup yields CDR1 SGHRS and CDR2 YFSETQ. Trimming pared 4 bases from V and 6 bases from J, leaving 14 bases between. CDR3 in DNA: TGCGCCAGCAGCCCCCGTACAGGTCTCGAGCAGTACGTC. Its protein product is CASSPRTGLEQYV.

The CDR3 bases are TGTGCCAGCAGCTTAGACCCGACAGGGCCCTACGAGCAGTACTTC. This codes for CASSLDPTGPYEQYF. The chain employs TRBV7-6 and TRBJ2-7; 7 bases fit TRBD1. J gave up 2 bases and V 1 base, and 5 bases lay outside the gene matches. The CDR3 length is 15 residues. Germline CDR1 SGHVS, CDR2 FNYEAQ.

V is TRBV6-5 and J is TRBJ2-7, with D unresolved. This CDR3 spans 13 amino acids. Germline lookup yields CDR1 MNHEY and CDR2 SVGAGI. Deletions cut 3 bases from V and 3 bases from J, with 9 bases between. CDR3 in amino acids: CASSYMVGYEQYF. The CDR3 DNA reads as TGTGCCAGCAGTTATATGGTGGGCTACGAGCAGTACTTC.

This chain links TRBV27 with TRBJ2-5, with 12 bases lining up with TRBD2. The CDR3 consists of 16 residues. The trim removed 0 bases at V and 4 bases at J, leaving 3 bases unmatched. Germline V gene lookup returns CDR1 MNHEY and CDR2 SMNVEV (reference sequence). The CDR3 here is CASSLSWTSGIETQYF. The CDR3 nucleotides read TGTGCCAGCAGTTTATCTTGGACTAGCGGGATAGAGACCCAGTACTTC.

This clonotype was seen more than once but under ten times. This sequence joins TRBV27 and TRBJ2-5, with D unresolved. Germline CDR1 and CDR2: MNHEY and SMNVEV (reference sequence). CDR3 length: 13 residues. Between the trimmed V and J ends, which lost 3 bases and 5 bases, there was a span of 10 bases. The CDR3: CASSLRWTETQYF. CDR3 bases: TGTGCCAGCAGTTTGAGGTGGACGGAGACCCAGTACTTC.

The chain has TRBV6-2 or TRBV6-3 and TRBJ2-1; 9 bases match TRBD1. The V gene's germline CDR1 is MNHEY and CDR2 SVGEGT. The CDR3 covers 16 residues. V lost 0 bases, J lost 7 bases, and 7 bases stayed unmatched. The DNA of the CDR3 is TGTGCCAGCAGTTACTCGACCCCGGGACAGGGAAATGAGCAGTTCTTC. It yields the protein CASSYSTPGQGNEQFF.

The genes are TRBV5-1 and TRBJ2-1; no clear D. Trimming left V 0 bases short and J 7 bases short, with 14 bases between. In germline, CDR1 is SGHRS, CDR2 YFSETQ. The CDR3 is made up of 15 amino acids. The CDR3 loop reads CASSLVSPIANEQFF. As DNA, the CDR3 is TGCGCCAGCAGCTTGGTTTCCCCCATTGCAAATGAGCAGTTCTTC.

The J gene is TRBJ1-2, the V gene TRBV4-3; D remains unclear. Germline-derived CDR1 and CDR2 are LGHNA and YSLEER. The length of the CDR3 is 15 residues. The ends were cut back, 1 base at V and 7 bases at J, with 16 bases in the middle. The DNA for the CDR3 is TGCGCCAGCAGCCAAGCCTCTCGGGGTTTAGGTGGCTACACCTTC. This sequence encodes CASSQASRGLGGYTF.

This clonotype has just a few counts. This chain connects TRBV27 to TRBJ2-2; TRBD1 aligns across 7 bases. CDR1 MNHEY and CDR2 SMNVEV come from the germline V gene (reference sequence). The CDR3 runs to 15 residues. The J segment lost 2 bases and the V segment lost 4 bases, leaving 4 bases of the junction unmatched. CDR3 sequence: CASSSDRANTGELFF. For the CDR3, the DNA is TGTGCCAGCAGTTCTGACAGGGCTAACACCGGGGAGCTGTTTTTT.

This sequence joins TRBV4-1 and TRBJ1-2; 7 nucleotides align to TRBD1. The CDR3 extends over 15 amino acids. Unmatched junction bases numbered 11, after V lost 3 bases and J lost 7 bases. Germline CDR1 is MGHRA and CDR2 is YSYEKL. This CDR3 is CASSQKQGTYRGYTF. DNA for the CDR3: TGCGCCAGCAGCCAGAAACAGGGGACTTATCGTGGCTACACCTTC.

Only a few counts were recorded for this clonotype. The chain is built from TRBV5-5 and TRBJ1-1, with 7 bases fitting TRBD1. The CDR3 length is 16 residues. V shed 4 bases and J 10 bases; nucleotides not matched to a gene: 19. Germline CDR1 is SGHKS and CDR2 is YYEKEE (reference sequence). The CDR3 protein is CASSPRTGSGEFGAFF. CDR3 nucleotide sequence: TGTGCCAGCAGCCCCCGGACAGGTTCGGGAGAGTTTGGAGCTTTCTTT.

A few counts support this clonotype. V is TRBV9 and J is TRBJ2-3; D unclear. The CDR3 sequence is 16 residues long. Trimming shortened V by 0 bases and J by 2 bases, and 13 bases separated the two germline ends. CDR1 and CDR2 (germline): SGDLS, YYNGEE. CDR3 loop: CASSVAGGGLTDTQYF. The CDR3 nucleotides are TGTGCCAGCAGCGTAGCGGGCGGCGGCCTCACAGATACGCAGTATTTT. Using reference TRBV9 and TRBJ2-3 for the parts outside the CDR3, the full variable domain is DSGVTQTPKHLITATGQRVTLRCSPRSGDLSVYWYQQSLDQGLQFLIQYYNGEERAKGNILERFSAQQFPDLHSELNLSSLELGDSALYFCASSVAGGGLTDTQYFGPGTRLTVL.

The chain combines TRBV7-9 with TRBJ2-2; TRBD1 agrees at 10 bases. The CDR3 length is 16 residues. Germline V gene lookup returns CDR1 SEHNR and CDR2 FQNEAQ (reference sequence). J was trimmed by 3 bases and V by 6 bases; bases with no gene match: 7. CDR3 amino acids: CASSPRQGADTGELFF. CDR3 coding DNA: TGTGCCAGCAGTCCCCGACAGGGGGCTGACACCGGGGAGCTGTTTTTT.

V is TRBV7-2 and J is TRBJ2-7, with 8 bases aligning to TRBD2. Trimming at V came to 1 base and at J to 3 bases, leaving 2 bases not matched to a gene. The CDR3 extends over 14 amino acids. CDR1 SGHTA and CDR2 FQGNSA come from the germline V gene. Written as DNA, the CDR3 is TGTGCCAGCAGCTTAGGCGGGGGGCACTACGAGCAGTACGTC. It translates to CASSLGGGHYEQYV.

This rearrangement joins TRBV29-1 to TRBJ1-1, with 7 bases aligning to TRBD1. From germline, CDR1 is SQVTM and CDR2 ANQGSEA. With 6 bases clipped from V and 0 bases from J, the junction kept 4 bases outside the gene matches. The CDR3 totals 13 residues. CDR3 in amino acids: CSVDGTVNTEAFF. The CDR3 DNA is TGCAGCGTGGACGGGACAGTGAACACTGAAGCTTTCTTT.

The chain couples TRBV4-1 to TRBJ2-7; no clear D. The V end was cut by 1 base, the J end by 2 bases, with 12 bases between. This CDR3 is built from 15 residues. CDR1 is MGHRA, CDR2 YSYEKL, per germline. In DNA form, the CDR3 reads TGCGCCAGCAGCCAAGTGCTTGACATTACCTACGAGCAGTACTTC. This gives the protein CASSQVLDITYEQYF.